This T cell receptor beta chain was identified in a study of low-dose radiotherapy and immunotherapy resistance in tumors. Gene-specific TRAV and TRBV primers were used for first-strand cDNA, covering alpha and beta chains. TCR amplification ran approximately 22 PCR cycles using constant-region and V-primer adapter primers. A single record per CDR3 protein comes from TCRdb applying MiXCR to the reads. The sample has fewer than 50,000 distinct CDR3 sequences, less than 30% seen once. The time point was: after trial treatment. Described treatment: LDRT plus nivolumab, ipilimumab, low-dose cyclophosphamide and aspirin (RACIN trial). This clonotype was counted at least ten times. This CDR3 is built from 15 residues. V was shortened by 4 bases and J by 2 bases, with 13 bases between the two germline ends. The V gene's germline CDR1 is SGHRS and CDR2 YFSETQ.

The sequence was obtained from a male donor with prostate cancer. Material: PBMCs, obtained after low-dose radiotherapy plus immunotherapy. The gene calls are TRBV5-1 and TRBJ1-5; D is ambiguous. This chain's CDR3 is CASSASSSGNQPQHF. CDR3 sequence (DNA): TGCGCCAGCAGCGCCTCGTCCAGTGGCAATCAGCCCCAGCATTTT.